These 29 T cell receptor beta chains were all obtained from the same sample, sequenced in a study of blood T cell repertoires in COVID-19. This table comes from immunoSEQ multiplex PCR, and its TCRdb copy is limited to in-frame clones, with some not included. This table holds some 250,000 clones, around 90% found once. Sequenced input: peripheral blood. The origin of the receptors is a woman aged 60-75 years with COVID-19, enrolled during active disease.

In its sample, this clone was seen a few times. A read error may produce the germline difference seen at one junction end. The CDR3, as DNA: TGTGCCAGCAGCTTAGGGGGGAGAGACAGGGCAGACTTC. Protein sequence: CASSLGGRDRADF. The chain uses TRBV7-9 and TRBJ2-7; 7 nucleotides align to TRBD1. CDR1 and CDR2 (germline): SEHNR, FQNEAQ (reference sequence). This CDR3 spans 13 amino acids.

A word on this clone: At the DNA level, this CDR3 is encoded by other sequences in the same sample as well. V gene TRBV12-3 or TRBV12-4 combines with J gene TRBJ2-3; the D is unclear. The V gene lost 2 bases and the J gene lost 1 base, with 4 bases spanning the gap. There are 13 residues in the CDR3. CDR3 sequence reads: CASSLRGTDTQYF. In DNA form, the CDR3 reads TGTGCCAGCAGTTTACGGGGCACAGATACGCAGTATTTT.

This chain joins TRBV28 and TRBJ2-1, with 7 bases that match TRBD2. Germline V lookup: CDR1 MDHEN, CDR2 SYDVKM. The V and J ends lost 2 bases and 2 bases, in that order; junction bases with no gene match: 6. The CDR3 consists of 16 residues. CDR3: CASSLTSGRAYNEQFF. CDR3 bases: TGTGCCAGCAGTTTAACGTCAGGGAGGGCCTACAATGAGCAGTTCTTC.

This clone was seen only once. J is TRBJ2-3 and V is TRBV4-3, with TRBD1 identical over 12 bases. The germline CDR1 and CDR2 sequences are LGHNA and YSLEER. The CDR3 is made up of 17 amino acids. Germline trimming cut 4 bases from V and 1 base from J; bases unmatched to any gene: 6. The CDR3 DNA is TGCGCCAGCAGCCCAATACGGGACAGGGGGCGCACAGATACGCAGTATTTT. Translation gives CASSPIRDRGRTDTQYF.

The chain combines TRBV19 with TRBJ2-7; no clear D gene. Germline-derived CDR1 and CDR2 are LNHDA and SQIVND (reference sequence). CDR3 size: 12 residues. V lost 4 bases and J 3 bases, leaving 7 bases between the germline ends. The DNA for the CDR3 is TGTGCCAGTAGTACACAGAACTACGAGCAGTACTTC. Translating it yields CASSTQNYEQYF.

The chain employs TRBV27 and TRBJ1-5; weak D call: TRBD1 (6 bases). Trimming cost V 5 bases and J 4 bases, with 18 bases left between them. This CDR3 is built from 16 residues. In germline, CDR1 is MNHEY, CDR2 SMNVEV (reference sequence). CDR3 coding DNA: TGTGCCAGCAGTCCCCGCGGGGGGCGTAGTAATCAGCCCCAGCATTTT. Its protein is CASSPRGGRSNQPQHF.

Only a few counts were recorded for this clone. The chain employs TRBV2 and TRBJ2-3; 7 nucleotides align to TRBD2. J gave up 1 base and V 4 bases, and 2 bases lay outside the gene matches. The CDR3 contains 14 residues. The germline V gene has CDR1 SNHLY and CDR2 FYNNEI. The CDR3: CASSVLAGTDTQYF. The CDR3 region has the DNA TGTGCCAGCAGTGTTCTAGCGGGCACAGATACGCAGTATTTT.

The gene calls are TRBV27 and TRBJ1-1; 10 bases fit TRBD1. The CDR3 contains 18 residues. V was pared by 2 bases and J by 5 bases, with 14 bases of the junction left unmatched. Germline lookup yields CDR1 MNHEY and CDR2 SMNVEV (reference sequence). CDR3 coding DNA: TGTGCCAGCAGTTTAACCATTGTCCCGACAGGGGGCGCAACTGAAGCTTTCTTT. It codes for CASSLTIVPTGGATEAFF.

The chain combines TRBV7-2 with TRBJ1-6, with D possibly being TRBD1 (6 bases). The germline CDR1 and CDR2 sequences are SGHTA and FQGNSA. Trimming shortened V by 6 bases and J by 7 bases, and 13 bases separated the two germline ends. This CDR3 comprises 14 residues. Written as DNA, the CDR3 is TGTGCCAGCAGTTCCTCAGGGGACAATTCACCCCTCCACTTT. Protein product: CASSSSGDNSPLHF.

As concerns this clone: This sample includes further DNA sequences coding for the same CDR3. The CDR3 region is CASSLRGGSYEQYF. CDR3 coding DNA: TGTGCCAGCAGCTTAAGGGGGGGAAGCTACGAGCAGTACTTC. V and J are TRBV7-2 and TRBJ2-7; possibly TRBD2 for D (7 bases). V was trimmed by 2 bases and J by 3 bases, leaving 11 bases between them. Germline V lookup: CDR1 SGHTA, CDR2 FQGNSA. This CDR3 region has 14 residues.

The chain recombines TRBV10-2 with TRBJ1-5; D is unresolved. Per germline, CDR1 WSHSY and CDR2 SAAADI. With 2 bases removed from V and 2 bases from J, the gap between germline ends came to 10 bases. The CDR3 has 15 residues. The CDR3 DNA sequence: TGCGCCAGCAGTGAGAGGCCCGAGGGCAATCAGCCCCAGCATTTT. Translation: CASSERPEGNQPQHF.

V gene TRBV6-5 combines with J gene TRBJ1-1; D is unresolved. Germline values: CDR1 MNHEY, CDR2 SVGAGI. This CDR3 has 15 amino acids. The V end lost 0 bases, the J end lost 0 bases, and 8 bases lay between the germline ends. The CDR3 DNA is TGTGCCAGCAGTTACTCGGAGACTCTGAACACTGAAGCTTTCTTT. It encodes CASSYSETLNTEAFF.

This clone was picked up a small number of times. This rearrangement joins TRBV14 to TRBJ1-2; a possible D gene is TRBD1 (5 bases). The CDR3 runs 16 residues. The ends were cut back, 3 bases at V and 4 bases at J, with 18 bases in the middle. CDR1 is SGHDN and CDR2 is FVKESK in the germline V gene. The CDR3 spells CASSHGGAGKFYGYTF. For the CDR3, the DNA is TGTGCCAGCAGCCATGGTGGGGCCGGAAAGTTCTATGGCTACACCTTC.

This clone was detected once. Here the CDR3 DNA reads TGTGCCAGCAGCTTAGGGGTGGCGGGAGGGCCCTATTCGTACAATGAGCAGTTCTTC. It yields the protein CASSLGVAGGPYSYNEQFF. This rearrangement joins TRBV11-3 to TRBJ2-1; 9 positions agree with TRBD2. After removal of 1 base from V and 4 bases from J, the junction contained 14 bases not matched to a gene. Germline assignment: CDR1 SGHNT and CDR2 YENEEA. The CDR3 has 19 residues.

The chain uses TRBV27 and TRBJ2-7; 8 bases line up with TRBD2. CDR1 and CDR2 (germline): MNHEY, SMNVEV (reference sequence). Losses at the gene ends were 4 bases for V and 2 bases for J; bases not matched to a gene: 7. The CDR3 consists of 15 residues. The CDR3 DNA is TGTGCCAGCAGTTCTCCTAGCGGGTCGACCTACGAGCAGTACTTC. This codes for CASSSPSGSTYEQYF.

This chain uses TRBV4-3 with TRBJ2-2; D remains unclear. V was pared by 0 bases and J by 2 bases, with 10 bases between. This CDR3 region has 16 residues. Germline CDR1 LGHNA, CDR2 YSLEER. The CDR3 nucleotides are TGCGCCAGCAGCCAAGATCGAGGAGCAAACACCGGGGAGCTGTTTTTT. This sequence encodes CASSQDRGANTGELFF.

This clone has just one count. The chain recombines TRBV2 with TRBJ2-4; 10 nucleotides match TRBD1. Germline V CDR1 and CDR2: SNHLY, FYNNEI. This CDR3 has 16 amino acids. The J segment lost 3 bases and the V segment lost 8 bases, leaving 10 bases of the junction unmatched. DNA for the CDR3: TGTGCCAGCCGAGAGACAGGGGGCGATGGCAAAAACATTCAGTACTTC. Translated: CASRETGGDGKNIQYF.

The V gene is TRBV7-6, the J gene TRBJ2-7; 7 nucleotides agree with TRBD1. Germline V gives CDR1 SGHVS, CDR2 FNYEAQ. The CDR3 consists of 15 residues. Trimming at V came to 3 bases and at J to 3 bases, leaving 8 bases not matched to a gene. The CDR3 nucleotides are TGTGCCAGCAGCTTTTCGGACAGGCCCTACTACGAGCAGTACTTC. This translates into CASSFSDRPYYEQYF.

The chain couples TRBV7-9 to TRBJ1-3; no firm D call. The CDR3 totals 17 residues. CDR1 and CDR2 (germline): SEHNR, FQNEAQ (reference sequence). V lost 2 bases and J 4 bases, leaving 18 bases between the germline ends. CDR3 residues: CASSLLSPTFSGNTIYF. Written as DNA, the CDR3 is TGTGCCAGCAGCTTACTATCCCCGACATTTTCAGGAAACACCATATATTTT. Variable domain in full (rest from reference TRBV7-9 and TRBJ1-3): DTGVSQNPRHKITKRGQNVTFRCDPISEHNRLYWYRQTLGQGPEFLTYFQNEAQLEKSRLLSDRFSAERPKGSFSTLEIQRTEQGDSAMYLCASSLLSPTFSGNTIYFGEGSWLTVV.

The gene calls are TRBV28 and TRBJ1-2, with 10 bases that match TRBD1. This CDR3 has 14 residues. V lost 5 bases, J lost 8 bases, and 8 bases stayed unmatched. Germline CDR1 MDHEN, CDR2 SYDVKM. The CDR3 loop reads CASSIGTGVGGYTF. CDR3 sequence (DNA): TGTGCCAGCAGTATAGGGACAGGGGTTGGCGGCTACACCTTC.

In DNA, the CDR3 is TGTGCCAGTAGTACCAGAGTCGCGGGAGGACCATTTGATGAGCAGTTCTTC. Protein product: CASSTRVAGGPFDEQFF. The chain employs TRBV19 and TRBJ2-1; 8 positions match TRBD2. V was clipped by 4 bases and J by 8 bases; unmatched bases: 16. Germline V lookup: CDR1 LNHDA, CDR2 SQIVND (reference sequence). The CDR3 is made up of 17 amino acids.

V usage is TRBV14 and J usage is TRBJ2-1, with 7 positions matching TRBD1. Trimming cost V 0 bases and J 8 bases; bases outside gene matches: 10. Germline V gives CDR1 SGHDN, CDR2 FVKESK. This CDR3 is 16 amino acids long. The CDR3 protein is CASSQEQGRRADEQFF. The CDR3 region has the DNA TGTGCCAGCAGCCAAGAACAGGGGAGAAGGGCCGATGAGCAGTTCTTC.

This clone was observed a handful of times. CDR3 sequence reads: CASSLDAGGSPYEQYF. CDR3 nucleotides: TGTGCCAGCAGCTTAGATGCGGGGGGCAGCCCCTACGAGCAGTACTTC. The V and J genes are TRBV11-2 and TRBJ2-7; the match to TRBD2 covers 8 bases. CDR3 size: 16 residues. The germline CDR1 and CDR2 sequences are SGHAT and FQNNGV. V gave up 0 bases and J gave up 2 bases; unmatched junction bases: 6.

This chain links TRBV9 with TRBJ2-7, with 8 bases lining up with TRBD1. The germline CDR1 and CDR2 sequences are SGDLS and YYNGEE. The CDR3 runs 15 residues. After removal of 4 bases from V and 0 bases from J, the junction contained 6 bases not matched to a gene. The CDR3: CASSLGQGSSYEQYF. In DNA form, the CDR3 reads TGTGCCAGCAGCTTAGGACAGGGTAGCTCCTACGAGCAGTACTTC.

The chain links TRBV4-1 to TRBJ2-3, with D tentatively TRBD1 (5 bases). Trimming pared 2 bases from V and 3 bases from J, leaving 12 bases between. This CDR3 is built from 15 residues. Germline CDR1 is MGHRA and CDR2 is YSYEKL. The CDR3 DNA reads TGCGCCAGCAGCCAACAGGGCTTCTCAACAGATACGCAGTATTTT. Its protein is CASSQQGFSTDTQYF.

The V and J genes are TRBV19 and TRBJ1-1, with unresolved D. CDR3 length: 14 amino acids. V shed 7 bases and J shed 5 bases, with 17 bases lying between them. In germline, CDR1 is LNHDA, CDR2 SQIVND (reference sequence). CDR3 DNA sequence: TGTGCCAGTATACGAGGATTGGGGAGGACTGAAGCTTTCTTT. Translation: CASIRGLGRTEAFF.

J is TRBJ2-1 and V is TRBV19; 11 bases agree with TRBD2. Germline V lookup: CDR1 LNHDA, CDR2 SQIVND (reference sequence). The CDR3 has 14 amino acids. J gave up 7 bases and V 5 bases, and 4 bases lay outside the gene matches. As DNA, the CDR3 is TGTGCCAGTAGTCTCACTAGCGGGAGAAATGAGCAGTTCTTC. Translating it yields CASSLTSGRNEQFF.

The V call is TRBV18, the J call TRBJ2-1; possible D gene TRBD2, 6 bases. CDR1 is KGHSH, CDR2 LQKENI, per germline. Trimming took 8 bases from V and 6 from J, leaving 8 bases between them. There are 11 residues in the CDR3. The CDR3 sequence is CASAGGNEQFF. As DNA, the CDR3 is TGTGCCAGCGCCGGGGGCAATGAGCAGTTCTTC. The whole variable domain, remainder taken from reference TRBV18 and TRBJ2-1, is NAGVMQNPRHLVRRRGQEARLRCSPMKGHSHVYWYRQLPEEGLKFMVYLQKENIIDESGMPKERFSAEFPKEGPSILRIQQVVRGDSAAYFCASAGGNEQFFGPGTRLTVL.

The chain couples TRBV27 to TRBJ1-4; the match to TRBD1 covers 7 bases. Germline V gene sequence: CDR1 MNHEY, CDR2 SMNVEV (reference sequence). There are 16 residues in the CDR3. Trimming took 1 base from V and 8 from J; bases not matched to a gene: 10. CDR3 region: CASSLWGDRRSEKLFF. CDR3 sequence (DNA): TGTGCCAGCAGTTTATGGGGGGACAGAAGGAGCGAAAAACTGTTTTTT.